These 22 T cell receptor beta chains were all obtained from the same sample, sequenced in a study of T cells after yellow fever vaccination. In TCRdb, the 5' RACE reads were re-called with MiXCR into one record per CDR3 protein. Seen here are 450,000 to 650,000 distinct CDR3 sequences, roughly 22% observed once, and the top ten hold 15% to 20%. The sample consisted of PBMCs, taken around 3 weeks after the first yellow fever vaccination. These receptors were obtained from a man younger than 35 who received the YFV17D yellow fever vaccine.

The rearrangement links TRBV27 to TRBJ1-5; D ambiguous. V was trimmed by 6 bases and J by 4 bases, leaving 16 bases between them. The CDR3 covers 15 residues. In germline, CDR1 is MNHEY, CDR2 SMNVEV (reference sequence). The CDR3 loop is CASSSSKRSNQPQHF. Here the CDR3 DNA reads TGTGCCAGCAGCTCTTCAAAGAGGTCGAATCAGCCCCAGCATTTT.

This chain links TRBV19 with TRBJ1-5; D might be TRBD1 (6 bases). Trimming left V 5 bases short and J 6 bases short, with 17 bases between. The CDR3 spans 15 residues. CDR1 is LNHDA and CDR2 is SQIVND in the germline V gene (reference sequence). Written as DNA, the CDR3 is TGTGCCAGTAGTTCCCAGAGGGGGGGCGGTCAGCCCCAGCATTTT. This gives the protein CASSSQRGGGQPQHF.

There are a few counts of this clonotype. This sequence joins TRBV5-8 and TRBJ1-1; D is unclear. V lost 4 bases, J lost 4 bases, and 14 bases lay in between. CDR1 and CDR2 (germline): SGHTS, YDEGEE. The CDR3 has 14 residues. The CDR3 bases are TGTGCCAGCAGCCCAGGACTGGGTAGCACTGAAGCTTTCTTT. This encodes CASSPGLGSTEAFF.

This clonotype was seen a few times. The CDR3 coding sequence is TGTGCCAGTAGTATCTCCCCCACAGGAGCTGAAGCTTTCTTT. Protein: CASSISPTGAEAFF. This chain links TRBV19 with TRBJ1-1, with a possible D match to TRBD1 (5 bases). Trimming left V 3 bases short and J 6 bases short, with 14 bases between. This CDR3 is 14 amino acids long. Germline V CDR1 and CDR2: LNHDA, SQIVND (reference sequence).

A few counts support this clonotype. This rearrangement joins TRBV12-3 or TRBV12-4 to TRBJ1-4; weak D call: TRBD1 (5 bases). This CDR3 spans 12 amino acids. V gave up 8 bases and J gave up 8 bases, with 12 bases separating them. CDR3 in DNA: TGTGCCAGCCGCCTGGGGGGGGAAAAACTGTTTTTT. Translated: CASRLGGEKLFF.

This clonotype was seen at least ten times. V and J are TRBV5-6 and TRBJ1-1, with D perhaps TRBD1 (5 bases). CDR1 and CDR2 from the germline V gene are SGHDT and YYEEEE. Trimming pared 2 bases from V and 4 bases from J, leaving 9 bases between. The CDR3 has 13 residues. The CDR3 loop is CASSLTGTTEAFF. The CDR3 region has the DNA TGTGCCAGCAGCTTAACCGGGACCACTGAAGCTTTCTTT.

The sample holds a few counts of this clonotype. The chain carries TRBV9 and TRBJ1-6, with 7 bases that match TRBD1. The ends lost 0 bases at V and 5 bases at J; junction bases unmatched: 2. The length of the CDR3 is 15 residues. The germline V gene has CDR1 SGDLS and CDR2 YYNGEE. CDR3 coding DNA: TGTGCCAGCAGCGTAGGGGACAGAGATAATTCACCCCTCCACTTT. Translating gives CASSVGDRDNSPLHF.

This rearrangement joins TRBV6-2 or TRBV6-3 to TRBJ1-2; tentatively, D is TRBD1 (5 bases). Trimming took off 6 bases at V and 8 bases at J, with 16 bases between the two ends. Germline V gives CDR1 MNHEY, CDR2 SVGEGT. CDR3 length equals 13 residues. CDR3 residues: CASRKIRDGGYTF. In DNA, the CDR3 is TGTGCCAGCAGAAAGATCAGGGATGGCGGCTACACCTTC.

This chain links TRBV28 with TRBJ2-2; D is perhaps TRBD1 or TRBD2 (5 bases each). This CDR3 is built from 16 residues. Germline CDR1 reads MDHEN; CDR2 reads SYDVKM. V dropped 4 bases and J dropped 7 bases, with 19 bases sitting between them. Here the CDR3 reads CASSSRGAAPFGELFF. For the CDR3, the DNA is TGTGCCAGCAGTTCACGAGGGGCCGCCCCCTTCGGGGAGCTGTTTTTT. Variable domain in full (rest from reference TRBV28 and TRBJ2-2): DVKVTQSSRYLVKRTGEKVFLECVQDMDHENMFWYRQDPGLGLRLIYFSYDVKMKEKGDIPEGYSVSREKKERFSLILESASTNQTSMYLCASSSRGAAPFGELFFGEGSRLTVL.

This clonotype was observed a few times. V usage is TRBV7-9 and J usage is TRBJ2-7, with D tentatively TRBD2 (5 bases). Germline lookup yields CDR1 SEHNR and CDR2 FQNEAQ (reference sequence). CDR3 length: 15 amino acids. V was cut by 1 base and J by 3 bases, with 13 bases left in between. The CDR3 here is CASSLDGEGRYEQYF. CDR3 in DNA: TGTGCCAGCAGCTTAGATGGCGAGGGTCGCTACGAGCAGTACTTC.

This chain joins TRBV12-3 or TRBV12-4 and TRBJ1-1; D may be TRBD1 (6 bases). V was shortened by 3 bases and J by 11 bases, with 10 bases between the two germline ends. The CDR3 extends over 11 amino acids. CDR3 bases: TGTGCCAGCAGTTTGGCGGGGGCGGCTTTCTTT. Its protein is CASSLAGAAFF.

This clonotype showed up just a few times. The rearrangement links TRBV7-9 to TRBJ1-2; TRBD1 aligns across 7 bases. J gave up 1 base and V 5 bases, and 7 bases lay outside the gene matches. CDR3 length: 15 residues. Per the germline V gene, CDR1 is SEHNR and CDR2 is FQNEAQ (reference sequence). The CDR3 is CASSPGQRHNYGYTF. CDR3 coding DNA: TGTGCCAGCAGCCCGGGACAGAGACATAACTATGGCTACACCTTC.

The sample holds many counts of this clonotype. The V gene is TRBV6-6, the J gene TRBJ2-3; maybe TRBD1 (6 bases). The V end lost 6 bases, the J end lost 8 bases, and 15 bases lay between the germline ends. Germline V lookup: CDR1 MNHNY, CDR2 SVGAGI (reference sequence). This CDR3 is 13 amino acids long. For the CDR3, the DNA is TGTGCCAGCAGCCTTGACCAGGGGAGTACGCAGTATTTT. Amino acid sequence: CASSLDQGSTQYF.

This clonotype has only a few counts. This chain links TRBV5-1 with TRBJ2-3; D gene uncertain. The germline V gene has CDR1 SGHRS and CDR2 YFSETQ. Trimming took off 1 base at V and 2 bases at J, with 14 bases between the two ends. This CDR3 is 16 amino acids long. The CDR3 DNA is TGCGCCAGCAGCTTGAACTGGGATCGGAACACAGATACGCAGTATTTT. It encodes CASSLNWDRNTDTQYF. The variable domain in full, with the rest retrieved from reference TRBV5-1 and TRBJ2-3, is KAGVTQTPRYLIKTRGQQVTLSCSPISGHRSVSWYQQTPGQGLQFLFEYFSETQRNKGNFPGRFSGRQFSNSRSEMNVSTLELGDSALYLCASSLNWDRNTDTQYFGPGTRLTVL.

The chain combines TRBV20-1 with TRBJ1-5, with D hard to call. The CDR3 extends over 15 amino acids. V gave up 3 bases and J gave up 5 bases, with 17 bases separating them. CDR1 is DFQATT and CDR2 is SNEGSKA in the germline V gene (reference sequence). The CDR3 protein is CSASFVSGRDQPQHF. In DNA form, the CDR3 reads TGCAGTGCTAGTTTCGTCTCGGGTAGGGATCAGCCCCAGCATTTT.

The CDR3 region has the DNA TGCAGCGTTGAACTACAGGGGGATGGCTACACCTTC. Protein product: CSVELQGDGYTF. The V call is TRBV29-1, the J call TRBJ1-2, with 8 bases lining up with TRBD1. The CDR3 totals 12 residues. Germline CDR1 and CDR2: SQVTM and ANQGSEA. Losses at the gene ends were 2 bases for V and 6 bases for J; bases not matched to a gene: 2.

This clonotype has a handful of counts. The rearrangement uses TRBV4-1 and TRBJ1-3, with D perhaps TRBD1 (6 bases). The germline V gene encodes CDR1 MGHRA and CDR2 YSYEKL. Trimming removed 1 base at V and 8 bases at J, with 15 bases between. The CDR3 is 15 amino acids. The CDR3 loop reads CASSQGQAQVHTIYF. In DNA form, the CDR3 reads TGCGCCAGCAGCCAAGGACAGGCCCAGGTCCACACCATATATTTT.

This clonotype was observed a handful of times. V gene TRBV10-3 combines with J gene TRBJ2-1; 8 nucleotides agree with TRBD2. The V and J ends lost 1 base and 4 bases, in that order; junction bases with no gene match: 3. This CDR3 has 15 amino acids. Germline CDR1 ENHRY, CDR2 SYGVKD. Here the CDR3 reads CAISELAGNYNEQFF. CDR3 nucleotides: TGTGCCATCAGTGAGTTAGCGGGGAATTACAATGAGCAGTTCTTC.

This chain links TRBV10-3 with TRBJ1-6; D is ambiguous. Trimming took off 2 bases at V and 8 bases at J, with 19 bases between the two ends. Germline V CDR1 and CDR2: ENHRY, SYGVKD. CDR3 length: 17 residues. CDR3 nucleotides: TGTGCCATCAGTGAGCTACGACCAGGCGGCAGATATTCACCCCTCCACTTT. Amino acid sequence: CAISELRPGGRYSPLHF.

This chain joins TRBV12-3 or TRBV12-4 and TRBJ1-1; D unresolved. Trimming cost V 5 bases and J 7 bases, with 11 bases left between them. The CDR3 consists of 12 residues. The CDR3 nucleotides are TGTGCCAGCAGTCTCTCCCCGGATGAAGCTTTCTTT. Residues: CASSLSPDEAFF.

In this sample, this clonotype turned up a few times. For the CDR3, the DNA is TGTGCCAGCTCACCTGGGACCCAGGGGACTGAAGCTTTCTTT. This codes for CASSPGTQGTEAFF. The gene calls are TRBV18 and TRBJ1-1; D is perhaps TRBD1 (6 bases). V dropped 3 bases and J dropped 5 bases, with 13 bases sitting between them. This CDR3 spans 14 amino acids. The germline CDR1 and CDR2 sequences are KGHSH and LQKENI.

This clonotype has a count of ten or more. The chain links TRBV10-3 to TRBJ2-2; TRBD1 or TRBD2 may be the D gene (5 bases each). Trimming cost V 3 bases and J 0 bases, with 11 bases left between them. This CDR3 has 16 amino acids. Germline V gives CDR1 ENHRY, CDR2 SYGVKD. CDR3 sequence: CAISDRDVTNTGELFF. The CDR3 nucleotides are TGTGCCATCAGTGACCGGGACGTAACGAACACCGGGGAGCTGTTTTTT.